This T cell receptor beta chain was retrieved from a study of blood T cell repertoires in COVID-19. Across the study: Specimens from acute and convalescent COVID-19 originated in the United States, Italy and Spain.

The V and J ends lost 10 bases and 3 bases respectively, with 19 bases between them. The CDR3 is made up of 15 amino acids. Germline CDR1 and CDR2: ENHRY and SYGVKD. The repertoire was sequenced with immunoSEQ multiplex PCR; TCRdb's copy has only in-frame clones and lacks some. The profile covers approximately 280,000 clones, with approximately 88% appearing a single time and approximately 8.8% taken by the ten largest. The chain joins TRBV10-3 to TRBJ1-3; D is uncertain. This TCR came from a man younger than 30 with active or convalescent COVID-19. The specimen was peripheral blood. CDR3 in amino acids: CATDGSHAGGNTIYF. CDR3 sequence (DNA): TGTGCCACCGATGGCTCCCATGCGGGTGGAAACACCATATATTTT.